One and the same sample provided the 27 T cell receptor beta chains below, sequenced in a study of blood T cell repertoires in COVID-19. Method: immunoSEQ multiplex PCR; TCRdb's copy keeps in-frame clones and lacks some. The sample shows 300,000 to 350,000 clones, about nine tenths of them seen only once. Sample: PBMCs or T cells enriched from blood (not recorded which). These receptors came from a young woman who had been exposed to COVID-19.

This clone was seen more than once but under ten times. This chain links TRBV15 with TRBJ1-5; D remains ambiguous. The CDR3 runs 15 residues. Germline CDR1 LNHNV, CDR2 YYDKDF (reference sequence). Trimming cost V 3 bases and J 0 bases, with 9 bases left between them. The DNA for the CDR3 is TGTGCCACCAGCAGCACGGGAGGTAGCAATCAGCCCCAGCATTTT. This gives the protein CATSSTGGSNQPQHF. The variable domain in full, with the rest retrieved from reference TRBV15 and TRBJ1-5, is DAMVIQNPRYQVTQFGKPVTLSCSQTLNHNVMYWYQQKSSQAPKLLFHYYDKDFNNEADTPDNFQSRRPNTSFCFLDIRSPGLGDTAMYLCATSSTGGSNQPQHFGDGTRLSIL.

V and J are TRBV7-2 and TRBJ2-7, with 8 nucleotides matching TRBD1. Trimming removed 5 bases from V and 5 bases from J; junction bases left unmatched: 8. This CDR3 spans 14 amino acids. Germline assignment: CDR1 SGHTA and CDR2 FQGNSA. Here the CDR3 DNA reads TGTGCCAGCAGCCCTTGGACAGGGCGGAACGAGCAGTACTTC. This gives the protein CASSPWTGRNEQYF.

The chain employs TRBV5-1 and TRBJ2-1; weak D call: TRBD2 (6 bases). Germline V gene data show CDR1 as SGHRS and CDR2 as YFSETQ. The V and J ends lost 2 bases and 1 base respectively, with 10 bases between them. This CDR3 has 15 residues. This chain's CDR3 is CASSFTSGSYNEQFF. CDR3 coding DNA: TGCGCCAGCAGCTTTACCAGCGGGTCCTACAATGAGCAGTTCTTC.

The chain combines TRBV18 with TRBJ2-2; 8 positions match TRBD1. The CDR3 loop spans 16 amino acids. Germline V gene sequence: CDR1 KGHSH, CDR2 LQKENI. J gave up 3 bases and V 4 bases, and 7 bases lay outside the gene matches. This chain's CDR3 is CASSQKGQGDTGELFF. DNA of the CDR3: TGTGCCAGCTCACAGAAAGGACAGGGCGACACCGGGGAGCTGTTTTTT.

This chain links TRBV30 with TRBJ1-1; 7 positions match TRBD1. Per the germline V gene, CDR1 is GTSNPN and CDR2 is SVGIG (reference sequence). The CDR3 spans 13 residues. V shed 1 base, J shed 7 bases, and the junction held 6 bases outside the gene matches. In DNA, the CDR3 is TGTGCCTGGAGTGGTACGACAGGGCTTGAAGCTTTCTTT. Its translation: CAWSGTTGLEAFF.

This clone came up once. The gene calls are TRBV27 and TRBJ2-7, with 10 bases matching TRBD1. With V trimmed by 6 bases and J by 3 bases, 14 bases remained unmatched. The CDR3 has 17 residues. The germline gives CDR1 MNHEY, CDR2 SMNVEV (reference sequence). For the CDR3, the DNA is TGTGCCAGCAGCAGCCCTATAAGGGACAGGGGTCTCTACGAGCAGTACTTC. The encoded protein is CASSSPIRDRGLYEQYF.

This rearrangement joins TRBV30 to TRBJ1-1; TRBD1 might be the D (5 bases). Trimming removed 0 bases at V and 11 bases at J, with 13 bases between. Looked up from germline, CDR1 is GTSNPN and CDR2 is SVGIG (reference sequence). There are 12 residues in the CDR3. The CDR3 DNA follows: TGTGCCTGGAGTGTACTTGCAGGGTTGGCTTTCTTT. Amino acid sequence: CAWSVLAGLAFF.

The J gene is TRBJ2-1, the V gene TRBV5-1, with 8 positions matching TRBD1. The CDR3 sequence is 15 residues long. Germline V CDR1 and CDR2: SGHRS, YFSETQ. Germline trimming cut 3 bases from V and 4 bases from J; bases unmatched to any gene: 6. The CDR3: CASSSGTGPYNEQFF. The CDR3 nucleotides are TGCGCCAGCAGCTCCGGGACAGGACCTTACAATGAGCAGTTCTTC.

The chain has TRBV9 and TRBJ2-3, with 9 nucleotides matching TRBD1. The CDR3 runs to 16 residues. CDR1 and CDR2 from the germline V gene are SGDLS and YYNGEE. With 3 bases clipped from V and 0 bases from J, the junction kept 5 bases outside the gene matches. CDR3 sequence (DNA): TGTGCCAGCAGCGCTGGACAGGGGACCAGCACAGATACGCAGTATTTT. This translates into CASSAGQGTSTDTQYF. The whole variable domain, filled in from reference TRBV9 and TRBJ2-3, reads DSGVTQTPKHLITATGQRVTLRCSPRSGDLSVYWYQQSLDQGLQFLIQYYNGEERAKGNILERFSAQQFPDLHSELNLSSLELGDSALYFCASSAGQGTSTDTQYFGPGTRLTVL.

The DNA for the CDR3 is TGTGCCAGTAGTTGGGGACAGGCGGCTTACAATGAGCAGTTCTTC. It is translated as CASSWGQAAYNEQFF. This chain connects TRBV19 to TRBJ2-1; 8 positions agree with TRBD1. There are 15 residues in the CDR3. Trimming took 5 bases from V and 4 from J; bases not matched to a gene: 7. Germline values: CDR1 LNHDA, CDR2 SQIVND (reference sequence).

The chain combines TRBV7-8 with TRBJ1-6; 7 nucleotides align to TRBD1. CDR1 is SGHVS and CDR2 is FQNEAQ in the germline V gene. V lost 4 bases, J lost 5 bases, and 14 bases stayed unmatched. The CDR3 totals 18 residues. The CDR3 DNA follows: TGTGCCAGCAGCTCACGACAGGGTATGAGGGAAAATAATTCACCCCTCCACTTT. Translated, it gives CASSSRQGMRENNSPLHF.

This chain connects TRBV23-1 to TRBJ2-7, with 8 bases lining up with TRBD1. TRBV23-1 belongs to the ORF category, with a function that is uncertain. The V gene end was trimmed by 0 bases and the J gene end by 5 bases; junction bases not matched to a gene: 15. CDR3 length equals 18 residues. The CDR3 protein is CASSQSLGGVGQGDEQYF. The CDR3 nucleotides are TGCGCCAGCAGTCAATCGTTGGGCGGGGTTGGACAGGGAGACGAGCAGTACTTC.

The J gene is TRBJ2-7, the V gene TRBV9; 10 bases match TRBD2. The CDR3 consists of 18 residues. The trim removed 0 bases at V and 2 bases at J, leaving 11 bases unmatched. CDR1 and CDR2 from the germline V gene are SGDLS and YYNGEE. The CDR3 spells CASSVEAGGPQTPYEQYF. DNA of the CDR3: TGTGCCAGCAGCGTAGAAGCGGGAGGGCCTCAAACTCCCTACGAGCAGTACTTC.

The CDR3 region is CASSLQGVYEQYF. The CDR3 DNA reads as TGTGCCAGCAGCTTACAGGGGGTCTACGAGCAGTACTTC. J is TRBJ2-7 and V is TRBV5-5, with 8 bases lining up with TRBD1. CDR3 length equals 13 residues. V lost 2 bases and J lost 3; bases outside the gene matches: 1. Germline assignment: CDR1 SGHKS and CDR2 YYEKEE (reference sequence).

Here the CDR3 reads CASSVLVGLADETQYF. In DNA form, the CDR3 reads TGTGCCAGCAGTGTATTAGTTGGGCTAGCCGACGAGACCCAGTACTTC. The genes are TRBV25-1 and TRBJ2-5; possible D gene TRBD2, 5 bases. Germline V lookup: CDR1 MGHDK, CDR2 SYGVNS. CDR3 size: 16 residues. The germline V and J ends were trimmed by 4 bases and 5 bases, with 20 bases remaining between them.

This chain links TRBV28 with TRBJ1-4; no clear D gene. V was trimmed by 9 bases and J by 6 bases, leaving 11 bases between them. Per the germline V gene, CDR1 is MDHEN and CDR2 is SYDVKM. The CDR3 loop spans 12 amino acids. In DNA, the CDR3 is TGTGCCAGTTTGGCCTTTGATGAAAAACTGTTTTTT. Protein sequence: CASLAFDEKLFF. The full variable domain, rest sourced from reference TRBV28 and TRBJ1-4, is DVKVTQSSRYLVKRTGEKVFLECVQDMDHENMFWYRQDPGLGLRLIYFSYDVKMKEKGDIPEGYSVSREKKERFSLILESASTNQTSMYLCASLAFDEKLFFGSGTQLSVL.

This chain connects TRBV2 to TRBJ2-5; D ambiguous. The CDR3 loop spans 14 amino acids. Germline V CDR1 and CDR2: SNHLY, FYNNEI. The germline V and J ends were trimmed by 1 base and 4 bases, with 10 bases remaining between them. The CDR3 bases are TGTGCCAGCAGTGAAGTGGCAGTAAGAGAGACCCAGTACTTC. It is translated as CASSEVAVRETQYF.

The V and J genes are TRBV9 and TRBJ1-2; D ambiguous. V shed 4 bases and J shed 6 bases, with 16 bases lying between them. Germline V lookup: CDR1 SGDLS, CDR2 YYNGEE. The CDR3 runs to 14 residues. CDR3 residues: CASSPSGGRDGYTF. The CDR3 coding sequence is TGTGCCAGCAGCCCAAGCGGTGGTCGAGATGGCTACACCTTC.

Turning to this clone: Other nucleotide sequences from this sample produce the same CDR3. The CDR3 region is CASSSGLAGANEQFF. Here the CDR3 DNA reads TGCGCCAGCAGTTCTGGACTAGCGGGAGCCAATGAGCAGTTCTTC. J is TRBJ2-1 and V is TRBV5-1, with TRBD2 identical over 13 bases. After removal of 5 bases from V and 6 bases from J, the junction contained 5 bases not matched to a gene. The CDR3 extends over 15 amino acids. Germline lookup yields CDR1 SGHRS and CDR2 YFSETQ.

The chain uses TRBV6-5 and TRBJ1-2; 8 bases fit TRBD1. The ends lost 6 bases at V and 9 bases at J; junction bases unmatched: 9. Per the germline V gene, CDR1 is MNHEY and CDR2 is SVGAGI. The CDR3 length is 13 residues. The CDR3 loop is CASSPGTGDSYTF. The CDR3 DNA reads TGTGCCAGCAGCCCCGGGACAGGAGACAGCTACACCTTC.

The chain recombines TRBV6-4 with TRBJ2-4, with no clear D. The CDR3 runs 17 residues. Per germline, CDR1 MRHNA and CDR2 SNTAGT. V lost 0 bases and J 1 base, leaving 13 bases between the germline ends. CDR3: CASSDSFSYMAKNIQYF. CDR3 sequence (DNA): TGTGCCAGCAGTGACTCTTTTAGCTACATGGCCAAAAACATTCAGTACTTC.

This CDR3 is CASTSYGRAPHF. The CDR3 DNA sequence: TGTGCCAGCACTTCTTATGGGCGGGCCCCGCATTTT. The V and J genes are TRBV28 and TRBJ1-5; D call uncertain. This CDR3 comprises 12 residues. Germline V gene lookup returns CDR1 MDHEN and CDR2 SYDVKM. Between the trimmed V and J ends, which lost 7 bases and 15 bases, there was a span of 19 bases.

J is TRBJ2-1 and V is TRBV11-1; 9 bases are shared with TRBD2. The CDR3 contains 16 residues. V shed 2 bases, J shed 3 bases, and the junction held 5 bases outside the gene matches. CDR1 and CDR2 from the germline V gene are SGHAT and FQDESV (reference sequence). This CDR3 is CASSLYSSGDYNEQFF. The DNA of the CDR3 is TGTGCCAGCAGCTTATATTCTAGCGGGGACTACAATGAGCAGTTCTTC. The entire variable domain, with the rest obtained from reference TRBV11-1 and TRBJ2-1, is as follows: EAEVAQSPRYKITEKSQAVAFWCDPISGHATLYWYRQILGQGPELLVQFQDESVVDDSQLPKDRFSAERLKGVDSTLKIQPAELGDSAMYLCASSLYSSGDYNEQFFGPGTRLTVL.

This clone was observed once. V usage is TRBV19 and J usage is TRBJ2-3, with a weak D call TRBD1 (5 bases). The germline gives CDR1 LNHDA, CDR2 SQIVND (reference sequence). V was clipped by 5 bases and J by 3 bases, with 9 bases between them. The CDR3 is 13 residues long. The CDR3 region has the DNA TGTGCCAGTAGTGTCCCAGGGACAGATACGCAGTATTTT. Amino acids: CASSVPGTDTQYF.

The chain links TRBV11-2 to TRBJ1-2, with 10 bases lining up with TRBD1. This CDR3 has 14 residues. Germline V CDR1 and CDR2: SGHAT, FQNNGV. V lost 3 bases to trimming and J lost 7 bases; unmatched junction nucleotides: 5. For the CDR3, the DNA is TGTGCCAGCAGCTTCGGGACAGGGGAGGGTGGCTACACCTTC. Translated, it gives CASSFGTGEGGYTF.

This chain uses TRBV11-3 with TRBJ1-1; D remains unclear. Trimming pared 4 bases from V and 2 bases from J, leaving 5 bases between. There are 12 residues in the CDR3. The germline V gene has CDR1 SGHNT and CDR2 YENEEA. The CDR3 sequence is CASSSSNTEAFF. The CDR3 coding sequence is TGTGCCAGCAGCTCCAGTAACACTGAAGCTTTCTTT.

The chain couples TRBV7-2 to TRBJ2-7; 7 bases agree with TRBD1. The CDR3 consists of 16 residues. CDR1 and CDR2 (germline): SGHTA, FQGNSA. V lost 3 bases and J lost 6; bases outside the gene matches: 14. CDR3 bases: TGTGCCAGCAGCTTGGTCCGGGACAGCCAACCCGCCGAGCAGTACTTC. Encoded protein: CASSLVRDSQPAEQYF.